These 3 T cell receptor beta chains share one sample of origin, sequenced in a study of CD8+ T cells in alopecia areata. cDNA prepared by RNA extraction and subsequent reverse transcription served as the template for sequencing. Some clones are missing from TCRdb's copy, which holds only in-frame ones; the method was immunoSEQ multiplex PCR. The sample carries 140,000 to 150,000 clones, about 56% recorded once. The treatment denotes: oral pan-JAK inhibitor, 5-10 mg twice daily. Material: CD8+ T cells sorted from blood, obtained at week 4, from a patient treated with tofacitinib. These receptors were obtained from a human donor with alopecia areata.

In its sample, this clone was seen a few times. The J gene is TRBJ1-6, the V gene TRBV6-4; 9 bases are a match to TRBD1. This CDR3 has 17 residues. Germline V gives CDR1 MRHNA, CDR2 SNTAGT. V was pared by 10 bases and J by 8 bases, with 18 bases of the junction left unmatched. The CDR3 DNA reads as TGTGCCATTAAGGGGAAAACAGGGGGCATTTGGGATTCACCCCTCCACTTT. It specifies CAIKGKTGGIWDSPLHF.

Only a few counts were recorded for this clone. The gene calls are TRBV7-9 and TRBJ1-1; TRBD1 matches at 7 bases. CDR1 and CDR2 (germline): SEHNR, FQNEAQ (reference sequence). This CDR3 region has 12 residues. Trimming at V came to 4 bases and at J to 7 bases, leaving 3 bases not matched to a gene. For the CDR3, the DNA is TGTGCCAGCAGCTCCCGGGACAGTGAAGCTTTCTTT. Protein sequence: CASSSRDSEAFF.

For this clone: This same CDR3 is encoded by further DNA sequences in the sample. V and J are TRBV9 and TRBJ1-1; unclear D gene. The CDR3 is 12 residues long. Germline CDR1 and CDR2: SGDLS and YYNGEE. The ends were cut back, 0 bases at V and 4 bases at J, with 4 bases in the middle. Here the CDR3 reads CASSVGGTEAFF. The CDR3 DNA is TGTGCCAGCAGCGTAGGGGGCACTGAAGCTTTCTTT.